The clone carrying this T cell receptor (beta chain) was seen more than once but under ten times. This same CDR3 is encoded by further DNA sequences in the sample. The V end lost 5 bases, the J end lost 3 bases, and 4 bases lay between the germline ends. The CDR3 is 12 residues long. Germline CDR1 reads SGHTA; CDR2 reads FQGTGA. The Seattle patients, enrolled during active infection, were followed longitudinally. This record comes from a study of blood T cell repertoires in COVID-19. Measured with immunoSEQ multiplex PCR; TCRdb has only the in-frame clones, and not every one. The data hold just over 150,000 clones, with about nine tenths observed a single time.

This chain joins TRBV7-3 and TRBJ2-2; D gene uncertain. The TCR originated in a man aged 30-40 years with COVID-19, enrolled during active disease. The sequenced sample consisted of peripheral blood. CDR3 loop: CASSLHTGELFF. CDR3 DNA: TGTGCCAGCAGCCTCCACACCGGGGAGCTGTTTTTT.